The rows below give T cell receptor beta chains drawn from one sample of a study of blood T cell repertoires in COVID-19. Profiled with immunoSEQ multiplex PCR; TCRdb holds only in-frame clones, not every one. The sample holds 200,000 to 250,000 clones; about 87% are singletons and the top ten take 6.3%. The specimen was peripheral blood. These receptors were obtained from a woman younger than 45 with COVID-19, enrolled during active disease. CDR3s include the opening cysteine and the closing phenylalanine or tryptophan.

v_call,cdr3_aa
TRBV20-1,CSALQNTEAFF
TRBV4-3,CASSQELTGGFQPQHF
TRBV27,CASSLRVGGQPQHF
TRBV4-1,CASSQDHRVTVMNTEAFF
TRBV2,CASRGGVYPTGDRIGELFF
TRBV9,CASRGAGEETQYF
TRBV5-4,CASRTGRGYGYTF
TRBV7-9,CASSVSGSAYNEQFF
TRBV4-1,CASSPDMSSYNEQFF
TRBV4-2,CASSHPRDRVYNEQFF
TRBV6-5,CASSYHITEGYTF
TRBV28,CASSLGGQGATNEQYF
TRBV4-3,CASSQGLAGSTDTQYF
TRBV6-2/TRBV6-3,CASSYGRLAGEETQYF
TRBV7-2,CASSLEARGITEAFF
TRBV28,CASRPQGVAHNEQFF
TRBV24-1,CATSDWEPGLAVHKQFF
TRBV4-2,CASTPGGDTQYF
TRBV28,CASRDYYEQYF
TRBV7-2,CASSSMGLGGAETQYF
TRBV11-3,CASSLVLAGGPQQFF
TRBV9,CASSAGREGRVGGELFF
TRBV7-2,CASSLGWSGGGTDTQYF
TRBV5-5,CASSLEWRWNNEQFF
TRBV6-2/TRBV6-3,CASSTLQGIGTNEKLFF
TRBV10-2,CASRAQETQYF
TRBV7-2,CASSPHSPGGGPDTQYF
TRBV19,CASSLAGVNQETQYF
TRBV6-2/TRBV6-3,CASSYPQGIGSGANVLTF
TRBV4-1,CASSHYLSLSRVYEQYF
TRBV2,CASSLRDSAYEQYF
TRBV3-1/TRBV3-2,CASSPFLDRATEAFF
TRBV7-9,CASSQFGGGSNQPQHF
TRBV7-8,CASSLGQGPLSEQYF
TRBV4-1,CASSQDGKGSPLHF
TRBV27,CASKLVGPGQGHTEAFF
TRBV10-1,CASSESGGDETQYF
TRBV6-2/TRBV6-3,CASSDRGRNTGELFF
TRBV2,CASSDSYASGNHYNEQFF
TRBV5-1,CASSLGDSFSGNTIYF
TRBV29-1,CSVRTGDEKLFF
TRBV7-9,CASSPGGPSGGETQYF
TRBV19,CASSIEGFRIGSSYNSPLHF
TRBV19,CASSIGRLAGGFNEQFF